The 25 T cell receptor beta chains in this list originate from one sample, sequenced in a study of early T cells in non-severe SARS-CoV-2 infection. A single record per CDR3 protein comes from TCRdb applying MiXCR to the 5' RACE reads. Counted here are over 30,000 distinct CDR3 sequences, 4.7% occurring once; the ten biggest clones make up around 8%. Sequencing used whole blood. Source of these receptors: an adult who was a healthcare worker with PCR-confirmed SARS-CoV-2 infection or an uninfected control (not recorded which).

The sample holds many counts of this clonotype. This chain connects TRBV20-1 to TRBJ1-2, with D tentatively TRBD1 (6 bases). V lost 4 bases to trimming and J lost 3 bases, with 12 bases between them. Germline assignment: CDR1 DFQATT and CDR2 SNEGSKA (reference sequence). The CDR3 has 13 residues. This chain's CDR3 is CSANPGTHYGYTF. The CDR3 region has the DNA TGCAGTGCTAACCCCGGGACACACTATGGCTACACCTTC.

This clonotype appeared many times. V gene TRBV7-9 combines with J gene TRBJ2-3, with 7 bases matching TRBD2. V dropped 0 bases and J dropped 2; count of bases not matched to a gene: 5. CDR1 SEHNR and CDR2 FQNEAQ come from the germline V gene (reference sequence). The CDR3 has 16 residues. CDR3 sequence (DNA): TGTGCCAGCAGCTTAGCGGCAGGGAGGGTCACAGATACGCAGTATTTT. It codes for CASSLAAGRVTDTQYF.

This clonotype has at least ten counts. This sequence joins TRBV15 and TRBJ2-4, with D unresolved. CDR3 size: 17 residues. The V gene's germline CDR1 is LNHNV and CDR2 YYDKDF (reference sequence). The ends were cut back, 1 base at V and 1 base at J, with 14 bases in the middle. CDR3 sequence: CATSRGLGSGAKNIQYF. Here the CDR3 DNA reads TGTGCCACCAGCAGAGGCCTTGGGTCCGGGGCCAAAAACATTCAGTACTTC.

This clonotype was seen only a few times. The rearrangement links TRBV2 to TRBJ1-2, with D maybe TRBD1 (5 bases). Germline-derived CDR1 and CDR2 are SNHLY and FYNNEI. Between the trimmed V and J ends, which lost 7 bases and 1 base, there was a span of 10 bases. The CDR3 totals 13 residues. As DNA, the CDR3 is TGTGCCAGCAAGTCAGGGATTAACTATGGCTACACCTTC. It codes for CASKSGINYGYTF.

This clonotype came up a few times. The chain employs TRBV29-1 and TRBJ1-1; no definite D call. Germline loops: CDR1 SQVTM, CDR2 ANQGSEA. CDR3 length equals 13 residues. With 2 bases removed from V and 5 bases from J, the gap between germline ends came to 12 bases. For the CDR3, the DNA is TGCAGCGTTGAAACCGGGTTGAGTACTGAAGCTTTCTTT. Its translation: CSVETGLSTEAFF. Filled out from reference TRBV29-1 and TRBJ1-1, the complete variable domain reads SAVISQKPSRDICQRGTSLTIQCQVDSQVTMMFWYRQQPGQSLTLIATANQGSEATYESGFVIDKFPISRPNLTFSTLTVSNMSPEDSSIYLCSVETGLSTEAFFGQGTRLTVV.

This clonotype was recorded many times. The chain joins TRBV25-1 to TRBJ2-7; the D is unclear. Germline V gives CDR1 MGHDK, CDR2 SYGVNS. The CDR3 spans 13 residues. Trimming took 4 bases from V and 3 from J, leaving 10 bases between them. The CDR3 bases are TGTGCCAGCAGTGGGCAGACTCTCTACGAGCAGTACTTC. It encodes CASSGQTLYEQYF.

The V gene is TRBV4-1, the J gene TRBJ1-2, with D maybe TRBD1 (5 bases). Germline values: CDR1 MGHRA, CDR2 YSYEKL. The length of the CDR3 is 12 residues. Trimming stripped 3 bases from V and 6 bases from J, with 8 bases between. The CDR3 sequence is CASSHRVHGYTF. The CDR3 region has the DNA TGCGCCAGCAGCCACAGGGTTCATGGCTACACCTTC.

V gene TRBV10-1 combines with J gene TRBJ2-2; D is uncertain. The V gene's germline CDR1 is WNHNN and CDR2 SYGVQD (reference sequence). Trimming removed 8 bases from V and 7 bases from J, with 8 bases in between. The CDR3 consists of 11 residues. The DNA for the CDR3 is TGCGCCAGCTCCACAAACGGGGAGCTGTTTTTT. Protein product: CASSTNGELFF.

This clonotype was seen ten or more times. The chain's CDR3 is CASSRQTRDTQYF. Written as DNA, the CDR3 is TGTGCCAGCTCACGGCAGACAAGAGATACGCAGTATTTT. J is TRBJ2-3 and V is TRBV18, with no clear D. The germline gives CDR1 KGHSH, CDR2 LQKENI. V lost 4 bases and J 5 bases, leaving 10 bases between the germline ends. The CDR3 is 13 amino acids.

CDR3 coding DNA: TGTGCCAGCAGCTGGGGACTAGCGGGGGGTCCTAGCACAGATACGCAGTATTTT. Protein: CASSWGLAGGPSTDTQYF. V gene TRBV7-2 combines with J gene TRBJ2-3; 15 nucleotides align to TRBD2. Trimming cost V 4 bases and J 0 bases; bases outside gene matches: 5. The CDR3 totals 18 residues. CDR1 and CDR2 from the germline V gene are SGHTA and FQGNSA. The whole variable domain, remainder taken from reference TRBV7-2 and TRBJ2-3, is GAGVSQSPSNKVTEKGKDVELRCDPISGHTALYWYRQSLGQGLEFLIYFQGNSAPDKSGLPSDRFSAERTGGSVSTLTIQRTQQEDSAVYLCASSWGLAGGPSTDTQYFGPGTRLTVL.

This clonotype showed up many times. The V and J genes are TRBV20-1 and TRBJ2-7; 11 nucleotides align to TRBD1. The V and J ends lost 6 bases and 6 bases, in that order; junction bases with no gene match: 10. The CDR3 runs 14 residues. The germline CDR1 and CDR2 sequences are DFQATT and SNEGSKA (reference sequence). This CDR3 reads CSAAPPGQGVEQYF. DNA of the CDR3: TGCAGTGCGGCCCCCCCGGGACAGGGGGTCGAGCAGTACTTC.

At least ten counts were recorded for this clonotype. The DNA of the CDR3 is TGTGCCAGCACCCGAGAGGGATCCTATAATTCACCCCTCCACTTT. Translated, it gives CASTREGSYNSPLHF. V and J are TRBV3-1 and TRBJ1-6, with D unclear. The germline CDR1 and CDR2 sequences are LGHDT and YNNKEL (reference sequence). The CDR3 spans 15 residues. Trimming removed 7 bases from V and 1 base from J, with 11 bases in between.

In its sample, this clonotype was seen many times. This chain links TRBV12-3 or TRBV12-4 with TRBJ1-2; perhaps TRBD1 as D (6 bases). Trimming shortened V by 6 bases and J by 4 bases, and 15 bases separated the two germline ends. This CDR3 spans 14 amino acids. The CDR3 loop reads CASRQGGVRYGYTF. The CDR3 coding sequence is TGTGCCAGCAGACAAGGGGGGGTCCGCTATGGCTACACCTTC.

This clonotype was observed at least ten times. The rearrangement links TRBV2 to TRBJ1-2; D gene uncertain. Trimming took off 2 bases at V and 9 bases at J, with 19 bases between the two ends. The CDR3 runs to 15 residues. CDR1 and CDR2 from the germline V gene are SNHLY and FYNNEI. The CDR3 coding sequence is TGTGCCAGCAGTGAAAGCCGGGTAAAGGGCAGGCGCTACACCTTC. As protein: CASSESRVKGRRYTF.

This clonotype was seen at least ten times. The rearrangement uses TRBV12-3 or TRBV12-4 and TRBJ1-3; 8 bases match TRBD1. Trimming cost V 6 bases and J 0 bases; bases outside gene matches: 4. The CDR3 has 15 amino acids. The CDR3 region has the DNA TGTGCCAGCAGGAAGGACAGGGTCTCTGGAAACACCATATATTTT. Residues: CASRKDRVSGNTIYF.

There are many counts of this clonotype. The rearrangement links TRBV9 to TRBJ2-1; D remains ambiguous. CDR1 is SGDLS, CDR2 YYNGEE, per germline. CDR3 length equals 14 residues. Trimming left V 3 bases short and J 3 bases short, with 10 bases between. The DNA of the CDR3 is TGTGCCAGCAGCGCGGACGACGGCTACAATGAGCAGTTCTTC. Protein: CASSADDGYNEQFF.

This clonotype was seen ten or more times. V gene TRBV27 combines with J gene TRBJ2-7; no reliable D call. Trimming took 7 bases from V and 2 from J, leaving 15 bases between them. CDR1 is MNHEY and CDR2 is SMNVEV in the germline V gene (reference sequence). CDR3 length: 14 residues. The DNA for the CDR3 is TGTGCCAGCACCCTCCCCGACCCGCCCTACGAGCAGTACTTC. Translating it yields CASTLPDPPYEQYF.

The chain carries TRBV18 and TRBJ2-7, with 7 nucleotides matching TRBD1. Germline V gene sequence: CDR1 KGHSH, CDR2 LQKENI. V lost 4 bases to trimming and J lost 4 bases; unmatched junction nucleotides: 13. The length of the CDR3 is 16 residues. This chain's CDR3 is CASSLFAPGTAYEQYF. CDR3 nucleotides: TGTGCCAGCTCACTTTTTGCACCCGGGACAGCGTACGAGCAGTACTTC.

This clonotype was counted many times. V usage is TRBV28 and J usage is TRBJ1-5; possibly TRBD1 for D (6 bases). Trimming left V 2 bases short and J 5 bases short, with 10 bases between. This CDR3 region has 14 residues. Germline V gene sequence: CDR1 MDHEN, CDR2 SYDVKM. DNA for the CDR3: TGTGCCAGCAGTTTAACAGGGATAGATCAGCCCCAGCATTTT. Its translation: CASSLTGIDQPQHF.

This clonotype is medium-sized. The rearrangement uses TRBV10-3 and TRBJ2-4, with D perhaps matching TRBD2 (5 bases). Germline values: CDR1 ENHRY, CDR2 SYGVKD. V lost 6 bases to trimming and J lost 0 bases, with 6 bases between them. This CDR3 is 13 amino acids long. The CDR3 reads CAISGLAKNIQYF. DNA of the CDR3: TGTGCCATCAGCGGACTAGCCAAAAACATTCAGTACTTC.

This clonotype was observed a handful of times. The genes are TRBV5-4 and TRBJ2-3, with 12 nucleotides matching TRBD2. The germline V gene has CDR1 SGHNT and CDR2 YYREEE (reference sequence). This CDR3 comprises 16 residues. The junction had 3 bases not matched to a gene; V was cut back by 0 bases and J by 4 bases. For the CDR3, the DNA is TGTGCCAGCAGCTTGGCACTAGCGGGGGGCTCAGATACGCAGTATTTT. Encoded protein: CASSLALAGGSDTQYF.

This clonotype was seen at least ten times. The V and J genes are TRBV12-3 or TRBV12-4 and TRBJ2-5, with 8 bases identical to TRBD1. The CDR3 has 14 residues. With 6 bases clipped from V and 5 bases from J, the junction kept 8 bases outside the gene matches. CDR3 sequence reads: CASRMDREGETQYF. The DNA of the CDR3 is TGTGCCAGCAGAATGGACAGGGAAGGGGAGACCCAGTACTTC.

This clonotype occurred many times. The chain links TRBV10-3 to TRBJ2-7; 9 bases match TRBD1. This CDR3 is 12 amino acids long. V shed 11 bases and J 4 bases; nucleotides not matched to a gene: 6. Germline CDR1 reads ENHRY; CDR2 reads SYGVKD. Here the CDR3 reads CAVGTGKYEQYF. The CDR3 DNA reads TGTGCCGTGGGGACAGGGAAGTACGAGCAGTACTTC.

This clonotype appeared many times. CDR3 nucleotides: TGTGCCAGCAGCTTAGCACAGGGGGCACGGGCTGAAGCTTTCTTT. Protein sequence: CASSLAQGARAEAFF. The gene calls are TRBV7-9 and TRBJ1-1, with 9 nucleotides matching TRBD1. The germline V gene encodes CDR1 SEHNR and CDR2 FQNEAQ (reference sequence). The CDR3 length is 15 residues. After removal of 0 bases from V and 6 bases from J, the junction contained 5 bases not matched to a gene.

This clonotype was counted many times. The rearrangement joins TRBV7-2 to TRBJ2-6; perhaps TRBD1 as D (5 bases). CDR1 is SGHTA and CDR2 is FQGNSA in the germline V gene. Deletions cut 5 bases from V and 4 bases from J, with 15 bases between. This CDR3 contains 16 residues. CDR3 bases: TGTGCCAGCAGCCCCCAGGGTCAGGGAGGGGCCAACGTCCTGACTTTC. Translation gives CASSPQGQGGANVLTF.